One sample yielded the 15 T cell receptor beta chains listed below, sequenced in a study of blood T cell repertoires in COVID-19. Method: immunoSEQ multiplex PCR; TCRdb's copy keeps in-frame clones and lacks some. The sample has under 300,000 clones; approximately 87% are singletons. Sequencing was performed on peripheral blood. Receptor source: a man between 60 and 75 years old who had recovered from COVID-19.

The J gene is TRBJ2-1, the V gene TRBV6-5; 12 bases align to TRBD1. Germline CDR1 MNHEY, CDR2 SVGAGI. This CDR3 is built from 14 residues. With V trimmed by 8 bases and J by 6 bases, 5 bases remained unmatched. As DNA, the CDR3 is TGTGCCAGCTGGGGGACAGGGGGCTTCAATGAGCAGTTCTTC. Translation: CASWGTGGFNEQFF.

This chain joins TRBV29-1 and TRBJ2-7, with D maybe TRBD2 (5 bases). The length of the CDR3 is 12 residues. CDR1 and CDR2 (germline): SQVTM, ANQGSEA. The V end lost 6 bases, the J end lost 2 bases, and 11 bases lay between the germline ends. CDR3 in DNA: TGCAGCGTCGGCTCCGGGGCCTACGAGCAGTACTTC. Translated, it gives CSVGSGAYEQYF.

This rearrangement joins TRBV30 to TRBJ2-1; D remains unclear. The CDR3 runs 13 residues. Germline values: CDR1 GTSNPN, CDR2 SVGIG (reference sequence). V lost 5 bases to trimming and J lost 7 bases, with 15 bases between them. Here the CDR3 reads CAWAPRGTNEQFF. In DNA form, the CDR3 reads TGTGCCTGGGCTCCTAGAGGTACGAATGAGCAGTTCTTC.

The rearrangement joins TRBV18 to TRBJ2-3, with D possibly TRBD2 on 6 matching bases. Looked up from germline, CDR1 is KGHSH and CDR2 is LQKENI. CDR3 length: 13 residues. V was trimmed by 8 bases and J by 0 bases, leaving 9 bases between them. This chain's CDR3 is CASRGTSTDTQYF. CDR3 sequence (DNA): TGTGCCAGCCGGGGGACTAGCACAGATACGCAGTATTTT.

The chain's CDR3 is CASSVSGGGPYEQYF. The CDR3 DNA follows: TGTGCCAGCAGTGTGAGCGGGGGGGGACCCTACGAGCAGTACTTC. V gene TRBV25-1 combines with J gene TRBJ2-7; 10 bases fit TRBD2. Germline CDR1 and CDR2: MGHDK and SYGVNS. V lost 4 bases, J lost 2 bases, and 5 bases stayed unmatched. The CDR3 length is 15 residues.

The chain's CDR3 is CASSLTGGADTQYF. The CDR3 nucleotides read TGCGCCAGCAGCTTGACAGGGGGTGCAGATACGCAGTATTTT. The rearrangement links TRBV5-1 to TRBJ2-3; 8 bases agree with TRBD1. V lost 1 base to trimming and J lost 4 bases; unmatched junction nucleotides: 2. In germline, CDR1 is SGHRS, CDR2 YFSETQ. CDR3 size: 14 residues.

The gene calls are TRBV25-1 and TRBJ2-7; 9 nucleotides match TRBD1. The CDR3 runs to 14 residues. Germline assignment: CDR1 MGHDK and CDR2 SYGVNS. V gave up 2 bases and J gave up 6 bases; unmatched junction bases: 5. In nucleotides, the CDR3 is TGTGCCAGCAGTGAAGGGACAGGGTGGCGCGAGCAGTACTTC. As protein: CASSEGTGWREQYF.

The chain combines TRBV27 with TRBJ2-5, with D hard to call. The CDR3 length is 13 residues. Trimming took off 1 base at V and 8 bases at J, with 11 bases between the two ends. From germline, CDR1 is MNHEY and CDR2 SMNVEV (reference sequence). The CDR3 here is CASSLWAGATQYF. In DNA form, the CDR3 reads TGTGCCAGCAGTTTATGGGCAGGCGCTACCCAGTACTTC.

This clone was seen a single time. The chain carries TRBV20-1 and TRBJ2-1, with a tentative D call TRBD2 (5 bases). Trimming left V 3 bases short and J 2 bases short, with 20 bases between. This CDR3 has 17 amino acids. From germline, CDR1 is DFQATT and CDR2 SNEGSKA (reference sequence). The CDR3 nucleotides are TGCAGTGCTAGTAACAGAGAAAAACAGACTACCTACAATGAGCAGTTCTTC. Amino acid sequence: CSASNREKQTTYNEQFF.

This clone was counted a few times. CDR3 region: CASSRLESDEQFF. The CDR3 DNA sequence: TGTGCCAGCAGTAGGCTAGAGAGCGATGAGCAGTTCTTC. The chain combines TRBV2 with TRBJ2-1; D remains ambiguous. Per the germline V gene, CDR1 is SNHLY and CDR2 is FYNNEI. V dropped 5 bases and J dropped 8 bases, with 13 bases sitting between them. This CDR3 spans 13 amino acids.

The chain recombines TRBV3-1 (or the pseudogene TRBV3-2) with TRBJ2-5; TRBD2 aligns across 15 bases. CDR1 and CDR2 from the germline V gene are LGHDT and YNNKEL (reference sequence). V lost 4 bases and J lost 3; bases outside the gene matches: 9. The CDR3 extends over 18 amino acids. CDR3 DNA sequence: TGTGCCAGCAGCCCACGCCCGGGACTAGCGGGGGGAAAAGAGACCCAGTACTTC. This sequence encodes CASSPRPGLAGGKETQYF.

The rearrangement links TRBV9 to TRBJ2-6; 9 bases agree with TRBD1. J was trimmed by 1 base and V by 4 bases; bases with no gene match: 3. CDR3 length: 16 amino acids. CDR1 SGDLS and CDR2 YYNGEE come from the germline V gene. CDR3 sequence reads: CASSPGTGSGANVLTF. The DNA of the CDR3 is TGTGCCAGCAGCCCAGGGACAGGGTCTGGGGCCAACGTCCTGACTTTC.

This sequence joins TRBV19 and TRBJ1-4; 8 bases agree with TRBD1. V was pared by 3 bases and J by 5 bases, with 2 bases of the junction left unmatched. Germline V gene data show CDR1 as LNHDA and CDR2 as SQIVND (reference sequence). The CDR3 contains 14 residues. The CDR3 sequence: CASSMAGGNEKLFF. CDR3 in DNA: TGTGCCAGTAGTATGGCAGGGGGCAATGAAAAACTGTTTTTT.

The chain employs TRBV6-5 and TRBJ2-5; D possibly corresponds to TRBD2 (5 bases). Trimming shortened V by 7 bases and J by 5 bases, and 11 bases separated the two germline ends. The CDR3 is 12 residues long. Germline V CDR1 and CDR2: MNHEY, SVGAGI. The CDR3 is CASTSGWETQYF. In DNA form, the CDR3 reads TGTGCCAGCACTTCGGGGTGGGAGACCCAGTACTTC.

The rearrangement uses TRBV7-3 and TRBJ2-3; 8 positions match TRBD2. V lost 5 bases to trimming and J lost 3 bases; unmatched junction nucleotides: 10. The CDR3 is 16 amino acids. The germline V gene has CDR1 SGHTA and CDR2 FQGTGA. The CDR3 bases are TGTGCCAGCAGCCCAGGACTAGCACTCGGGACAGATACGCAGTATTTT. This gives the protein CASSPGLALGTDTQYF.